A single T cell receptor (beta chain) is shown here with its context. The clone's antigen remains unknown. No base-level quality is on record; no much larger clone is a single base apart. The data belong to a study of T-cell reconstitution after alpha-beta-depleted transplantation in children (dated by TCRdb to about 2016). About the study as a whole: Using TCR repertoire profiling, the study quantitatively followed how T-cell immune reconstitution unfolded in children after TCRalphabeta/CD19-depleted allogeneic hematopoietic cell transplantation. Study-wide conclusions, independent of this receptor: Over the following months the frequencies of hyperexpanded clones went down, and after one year T-cell counts and TCRbeta diversity were mostly credited to newly produced T cells. In some patients, the high TCRbeta diversity seen at day 60 was put down to recipient T cells and intrathymic progenitors that had survived conditioning. About two months after transplant, the apparently early recovery of alphabetaT-cell counts reportedly depended on just several hundred clones that had expanded rapidly and came from non-depleted graft cells.

Receptor libraries were prepared by PCR. Sequencing relied on an Illumina HiSeq 2500. TCR library preparation used molecular barcoding, with unique molecular identifiers applied to normalize quantification of the TCRbeta repertoire. The public reads were reprocessed in TCRdb via fastp at Q25 and MiXCR, keeping in-frame beta chains. Each entry merges the rows of one CDR3 protein and shows their most common DNA and genes. The sample contains under 750,000 distinct CDR3 sequences, 23% of them found a single time. The leading ten clones occupy roughly an eighth of the sample. The treatment or condition label, read with the paper, signifies: allogeneic hematopoietic cell transplantation with graft depleted of TCRalphabeta T cells and CD19 B cells. TCRalphabeta/CD19-depleted allogeneic hematopoietic cell grafts were given to the transplant recipients, all of whom were children. From cysteine to phenylalanine, the CDR3 is 15 amino acids long. The read is trimmed to its CDR3 DNA, 45 bases read in frame from base 1. The germline V gene supplies CDR1 SGHRS and CDR2 YFSETQ. The junction shows trimming of 0 bases on V and 7 bases on J, and the gene matches do not reach 7 bases of it.

This material consisted of PBMCs, mostly from graft donor cells, taken 360 days after TCRalphabeta/CD19-depleted stem cell transplant. The receptor's source is a boy less than two years old who had a stem cell transplant for acute myeloid leukemia, so the T cells may come from the graft donor. The chain links TRBV5-1 with TRBJ2-1, with 7 central nucleotides matching TRBD1. For the CDR3, the sequence is CASSLGDRVGNEQFF. In nucleotide form, the sequence is TGCGCCAGCAGCTTGGGAGACAGGGTGGGAAATGAGCAGTTCTTC.